This is a list of T cell receptor beta chains from one sample in a study of T-cell reconstitution after alpha-beta-depleted transplantation in children. TCRdb ran MiXCR on the PCR reads and lists one entry per CDR3 protein. The sample shows approximately 300,000 distinct CDR3 sequences, 11% of them seen only once. Sequences were derived from peripheral blood, sampled 180 days after TCRalphabeta/CD19-depleted stem cell transplant. These receptors originate from a male patient under 10 years old who had a stem cell transplant for chronic granulomatous disease, so the T cells may come from the graft donor. Both conserved end residues are part of each CDR3. D genes are given only for firm matches. Size tells how often a clone was seen (once, few, many) or the class of an expanded clone, and some rows leave it out.

CDR3nt: TGTGCCAGCAGTTTACGGGAGAGGACTAGCGGGAGCCCTCAAGAGACCCAGTACTTC; CDR3aa: CASSLRERTSGSPQETQYF; j_gene: TRBJ2-5; len: 19; abundance: few; v_gene: TRBV12-3/TRBV12-4; d_gene: TRBD2
CDR3nt: TGCAGTGCCCAAGGGGGCTATTTCACAGATACGCAGTATTTT; CDR3aa: CSAQGGYFTDTQYF; j_gene: TRBJ2-3; len: 14; abundance: many; v_gene: TRBV20-1; d_gene: TRBD1
CDR3nt: TGTGCCAGCAGCGCCCGGGGGCGCGGGGAGACCCAGTACTTC; CDR3aa: CASSARGRGETQYF; j_gene: TRBJ2-5; len: 14; abundance: many; v_gene: TRBV7-9; d_gene: NA
CDR3nt: TGTGCCTCCAGCCGGGGGCGCGAATTCTACGAGCAGTACTTC; CDR3aa: CASSRGREFYEQYF; j_gene: TRBJ2-7; len: 14; abundance: many; v_gene: TRBV10-3; d_gene: NA
CDR3nt: TGCGCCAGCAGCCAAGACAGGATATCCTACAATGAGCAGTTCTTC; CDR3aa: CASSQDRISYNEQFF; j_gene: TRBJ2-1; len: 15; abundance: many; v_gene: TRBV5-1; d_gene: NA
CDR3nt: TGTGCCAGCAGCCAACGGGGTGGGATATCCGAAAAACTGTTTTTT; CDR3aa: CASSQRGGISEKLFF; j_gene: TRBJ1-4; len: 15; abundance: NA; v_gene: TRBV3-1; d_gene: NA
CDR3nt: TGCGCCAGCAGTCTTCTAGCGGGGACCGACAATGAGCAGTTCTTC; CDR3aa: CASSLLAGTDNEQFF; j_gene: TRBJ2-1; len: 15; abundance: many; v_gene: TRBV5-1; d_gene: TRBD2
CDR3nt: TGTGCCAGCAGCCGCGACTTTCATAGCAATCAGCCCCAGCATTTT; CDR3aa: CASSRDFHSNQPQHF; j_gene: TRBJ1-5; len: 15; abundance: NA; v_gene: TRBV2; d_gene: NA
CDR3nt: TGTGCCAGTAGTATAGATCATGCGACAGGGACATATGAGCAGTTCTTC; CDR3aa: CASSIDHATGTYEQFF; j_gene: TRBJ2-1; len: 16; abundance: few; v_gene: TRBV19; d_gene: TRBD1
CDR3nt: TGCAGCGTGACTAGTCCTATCTACAATGAGCAGTTCTTC; CDR3aa: CSVTSPIYNEQFF; j_gene: TRBJ2-1; len: 13; abundance: many; v_gene: TRBV29-1; d_gene: NA
CDR3nt: TGTGCCAGCAGCTTATCCGGGATGGACAATGAGCAGTTCTTC; CDR3aa: CASSLSGMDNEQFF; j_gene: TRBJ2-1; len: 14; abundance: many; v_gene: TRBV11-1; d_gene: NA
CDR3nt: TGTGCCAGCTCACCACGACAGGGGGTAAATGAGCAGTTCTTC; CDR3aa: CASSPRQGVNEQFF; j_gene: TRBJ2-1; len: 14; abundance: few; v_gene: TRBV18; d_gene: TRBD1
CDR3nt: TGTGCCAGCAGCCAACAGCGAGGACAGGGTACTGGCTACACCTTC; CDR3aa: CASSQQRGQGTGYTF; j_gene: TRBJ1-2; len: 15; abundance: few; v_gene: TRBV3-1; d_gene: TRBD1
CDR3nt: TGCGCCAGCAGCTTGGGTTTTACAGATACGCAGTATTTT; CDR3aa: CASSLGFTDTQYF; j_gene: TRBJ2-3; len: 13; abundance: many; v_gene: TRBV5-1; d_gene: NA
CDR3nt: TGTGCCAGCAGTTACTCGAGGGGAAGGGGGCTGAACACTGAAGCTTTCTTT; CDR3aa: CASSYSRGRGLNTEAFF; j_gene: TRBJ1-1; len: 17; abundance: many; v_gene: TRBV6-2/TRBV6-3; d_gene: TRBD1
CDR3nt: TGCAGTGCTAGAGATATCGGGGTCACAGATACGCAGTATTTT; CDR3aa: CSARDIGVTDTQYF; j_gene: TRBJ2-3; len: 14; abundance: many; v_gene: TRBV20-1; d_gene: NA
CDR3nt: TGTGCCAGCAGTGGCAGGGAAGACGGGGAGCTGTTTTTT; CDR3aa: CASSGREDGELFF; j_gene: TRBJ2-2; len: 13; abundance: many; v_gene: TRBV28; d_gene: NA
CDR3nt: TGTGCCAGCAGCTTCCCGGGGGGAGGTACAGATACGCAGTATTTT; CDR3aa: CASSFPGGGTDTQYF; j_gene: TRBJ2-3; len: 15; abundance: many; v_gene: TRBV5-6; d_gene: TRBD2
CDR3nt: TGTGCCAGCAGTTATGTGTTGGGCGGATACACTGAAGCTTTCTTT; CDR3aa: CASSYVLGGYTEAFF; j_gene: TRBJ1-1; len: 15; abundance: many; v_gene: TRBV6-5; d_gene: NA
CDR3nt: TGTGCCAGCAGCGTAGTTCGGGGACAGGGCGAAGGCTATGGCTACACCTTC; CDR3aa: CASSVVRGQGEGYGYTF; j_gene: TRBJ1-2; len: 17; abundance: many; v_gene: TRBV9; d_gene: TRBD1
CDR3nt: TGCGCCAGCAGCCAACAAGGCGGGGGTTCCTACGAGCAGTACTTC; CDR3aa: CASSQQGGGSYEQYF; j_gene: TRBJ2-7; len: 15; abundance: many; v_gene: TRBV4-1; d_gene: TRBD2
CDR3nt: TGCAGTGCTAGAGGCCGCAATGAGCAGTTCTTC; CDR3aa: CSARGRNEQFF; j_gene: TRBJ2-1; len: 11; abundance: many; v_gene: TRBV20-1; d_gene: NA
CDR3nt: TGTGCCAGCAGTCTAACCCTCACAGATACGCAGTATTTT; CDR3aa: CASSLTLTDTQYF; j_gene: TRBJ2-3; len: 13; abundance: many; v_gene: TRBV14; d_gene: NA
CDR3nt: TGCGCCAGCAGCTTGGATAGCGGACAAGAGACCCAGTACTTC; CDR3aa: CASSLDSGQETQYF; j_gene: TRBJ2-5; len: 14; abundance: many; v_gene: TRBV5-1; d_gene: NA
CDR3nt: TGTGCCAGCAGCCCTGGCGGACAGGGGCTCTACTCTGGGGCCAACGTCCTGACTTTC; CDR3aa: CASSPGGQGLYSGANVLTF; j_gene: TRBJ2-6; len: 19; abundance: many; v_gene: TRBV4-2; d_gene: TRBD1
CDR3nt: TGTGCCAGCAGCCCAGGACAGGGGAGCTCCTACAATGAGCAGTTCTTC; CDR3aa: CASSPGQGSSYNEQFF; j_gene: TRBJ2-1; len: 16; abundance: many; v_gene: TRBV7-9; d_gene: TRBD1
CDR3nt: TGCGCCAGCAGCTTCCTGGCGGGGGGTATAGATACGCAGTATTTT; CDR3aa: CASSFLAGGIDTQYF; j_gene: TRBJ2-3; len: 15; abundance: many; v_gene: TRBV5-1; d_gene: TRBD2
CDR3nt: TGCAGCGTTGGAGAGCGGGAAGGAGGCTACGAGCAGTACTTC; CDR3aa: CSVGEREGGYEQYF; j_gene: TRBJ2-7; len: 14; abundance: many; v_gene: TRBV29-1; d_gene: TRBD2
CDR3nt: TGTGCCATCAGTGAGACTCTAGCGGGGAGGAACACCGGGGAGCTGTTTTTT; CDR3aa: CAISETLAGRNTGELFF; j_gene: TRBJ2-2; len: 17; abundance: many; v_gene: TRBV10-3; d_gene: TRBD2
CDR3nt: TGTGCCAGCAGCCGGACTAGCGGGGAGACCTACGAGCAGTACTTC; CDR3aa: CASSRTSGETYEQYF; j_gene: TRBJ2-7; len: 15; abundance: many; v_gene: TRBV7-8; d_gene: TRBD2
CDR3nt: TGTGCCATCAGTGAGCCGCAGGGATCATACAATGAGCAGTTCTTC; CDR3aa: CAISEPQGSYNEQFF; j_gene: TRBJ2-1; len: 15; abundance: many; v_gene: TRBV10-3; d_gene: NA
CDR3nt: TGTGCCAGCAGCTCACTGGTGACTAGCGGGGGAAGGTCAAGCACAGATACGCAGTATTTT; CDR3aa: CASSSLVTSGGRSSTDTQYF; j_gene: TRBJ2-3; len: 20; abundance: many; v_gene: TRBV7-6; d_gene: TRBD2
CDR3nt: TGTGCCAGCAGTTACTCGTCTCAGTATGGGGAGCAGTACTTC; CDR3aa: CASSYSSQYGEQYF; j_gene: TRBJ2-7; len: 14; abundance: many; v_gene: TRBV6-5; d_gene: NA